A selection of T cell receptor beta chains follows, all from one sample in a study of T cell repertoires in cytomegalovirus infection. MiXCR, run by TCRdb on the reads, gives a single entry per CDR3 protein. The sample has approximately 170,000 distinct CDR3 sequences, 14% seen once. The sequenced material came from PBMCs. The receptors come from a human donor in good health (CMV status not recorded). Some clones in this sample may be carry-over from other donors' samples. CDR3s include the opening cysteine and the closing phenylalanine or tryptophan. The order of the fields is V gene, CDR3 protein.

>TRBV6-2/TRBV6-3
CASSYPLGGNQETQYF
>TRBV7-2
CASSSPGGEQYF
>TRBV29-1
CSVAQGYEQFF
>TRBV20-1
CSASDPGQGGGQPQHF
>TRBV12-3/TRBV12-4
CASSLIKETQYF
>TRBV2
CASSEEGWTEAFF
>TRBV5-8
CASSFRGQNQPQHF
>TRBV27
CASSSSGGVYEQYF
>TRBV10-3
CAISGTSGWLFF
>TRBV27
CASSPAGGPSTDTQYF
>TRBV25-1
CASSHSRSSYNSPLHF
>TRBV27
CASSPGVFLTGELFF
>TRBV27
CASSLSLWGAGEKLFF
>TRBV6-6
CASRLSQDSYEQYF
>TRBV12-3/TRBV12-4
CASTSLLGLQGYTF
>TRBV7-2
CASSLARGEQYF
>TRBV28
CASSLTGDYGYTF
>TRBV19
CASSSSRDTQYF
>TRBV29-1
CSVCLDRRDTQYF
>TRBV14
CASSRRQGGVEQFF
>TRBV7-9
CASSPPGQGPLFYGYTF
>TRBV5-6
CASSLVPGSSYNEQFF
>TRBV25-1
CASSQRENSYEQYF
>TRBV15
CATSRDLRSVEPQHF
>TRBV5-1
CASSLGVGWGETQYF
>TRBV5-1
CASSAGGVGGYTF
>TRBV5-6
CASSLAGDESNLPQHF
>TRBV19
CASSSGALGQPQHF
>TRBV7-2
CASSFGRAENIQYF
>TRBV7-9
CASSWGTPGEQFF
>TRBV5-4
CASSFILAGGGEQFF
>TRBV28
CASNKETGSTDTQYF
>TRBV28
CASSLRGLQAYEQYF
>TRBV11-2
CASSDTNTGELFF
>TRBV7-2
CASSLVGGGTEAFF
>TRBV7-3
CASSPPGLGFNEQFF
>TRBV7-2
CASSLDFSSYNEQFF
>TRBV7-8
CASSLHPAANTGELFF
>TRBV28
CASSWRREAYNEQFF
>TRBV7-6
CASSGNTYEQYF
>TRBV5-1
CASSASNEKLFF
>TRBV27
CASRGGLMGEQFF
>TRBV5-1
CASSLGTASSYEQYF
>TRBV20-1
CSATGTSGRAWAGELFF
>TRBV7-3
CASSELGRTEAFF
>TRBV11-3
CASSPGGSANEKLFF
>TRBV14
CASSQGVGNQPQHF
>TRBV29-1
CSVEERYGYTF
>TRBV5-1
CASSLEDLWEQYF
>TRBV7-8
CASREKRVTDWNTEAFF
>TRBV20-1
CSASEDSGTQETQYF
>TRBV7-2
CASIHGPGELFF
>TRBV7-2
CASSLFGTGERNEQFF
>TRBV29-1
CSVDLIREGTQYF